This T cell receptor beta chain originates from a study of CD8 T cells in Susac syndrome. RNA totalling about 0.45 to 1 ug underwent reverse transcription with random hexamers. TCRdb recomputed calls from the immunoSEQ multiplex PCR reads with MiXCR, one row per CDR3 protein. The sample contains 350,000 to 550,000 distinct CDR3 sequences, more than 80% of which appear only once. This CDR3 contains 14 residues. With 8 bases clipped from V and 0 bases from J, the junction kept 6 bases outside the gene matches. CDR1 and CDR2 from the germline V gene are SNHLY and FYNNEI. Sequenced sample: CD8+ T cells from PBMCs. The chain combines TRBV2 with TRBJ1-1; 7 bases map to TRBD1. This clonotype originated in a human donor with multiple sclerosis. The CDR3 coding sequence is TGTGCCAGCGGCGGGACAGACCTGAACACTGAAGCTTTCTTT. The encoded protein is CASGGTDLNTEAFF.